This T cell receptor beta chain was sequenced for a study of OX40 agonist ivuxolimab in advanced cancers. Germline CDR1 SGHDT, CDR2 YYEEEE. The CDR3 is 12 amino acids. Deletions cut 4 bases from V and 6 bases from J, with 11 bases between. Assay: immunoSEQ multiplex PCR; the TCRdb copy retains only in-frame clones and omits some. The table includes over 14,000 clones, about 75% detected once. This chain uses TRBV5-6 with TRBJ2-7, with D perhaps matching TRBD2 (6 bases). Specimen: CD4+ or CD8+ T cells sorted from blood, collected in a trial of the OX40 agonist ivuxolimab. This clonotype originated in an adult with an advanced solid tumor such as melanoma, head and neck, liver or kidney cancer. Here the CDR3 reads CASSRDFREQYF. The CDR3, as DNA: TGTGCCAGCAGCCGGGACTTCCGCGAGCAGTACTTC.